These T cell receptor beta chains were read from a single sample in a study of post-analysis software for immune sequencing data. Using its own MiXCR run on the PCR reads, TCRdb lists one record per CDR3 protein. The profile shows fewer than 700,000 distinct CDR3 sequences, roughly 40% of them singletons. Input material: blood. The receptors come from a girl aged 10-17 years with multiple sclerosis. CDR3s include the opening cysteine and the closing phenylalanine or tryptophan. Each record gives: V gene, J gene, clone size, D gene, CDR3 DNA, CDR3 protein. D genes are given only for firm matches. Not every row has a clone size; where given, it reads once, few, many or a size class.

>TRBV7-3|TRBJ1-6|few|-
TGTGCCAGCAGCTCTGGTGGCTATAATTCACCCCTCCACTTT
CASSSGGYNSPLHF
>TRBV29-1|TRBJ2-3|many|TRBD2
TGCAGCCCCGTCGGTCTAGCGGGAGCCCCAGATACGCAGTATTTT
CSPVGLAGAPDTQYF
>TRBV4-1|TRBJ2-7|few|-
TGCGCCAGCAGCCAAGGGACCCAGGGAGCCTACGAGCAGTACTTC
CASSQGTQGAYEQYF
>TRBV20-1|TRBJ1-2|-|TRBD1
TGCAGTGCCCGCTCCATTTTAGACAGGGCCTCTAACTATGGCTACACCTTC
CSARSILDRASNYGYTF
>TRBV12-3/TRBV12-4|TRBJ2-7|-|-
TGTGCCAGCAGCTGGGGACGGTACGAGCAGTACTTC
CASSWGRYEQYF
>TRBV20-1|TRBJ2-1|-|TRBD2
TGCAGTTTGCCTAGCGGCCGTGGGGACAATGAGCAGTTCTTC
CSLPSGRGDNEQFF
>TRBV7-2|TRBJ2-1|-|TRBD2
TGTGCCAGCAGCCCGACTAGCGGGCGCTATGAGCAGTTCTTC
CASSPTSGRYEQFF
>TRBV6-1|TRBJ2-3|-|TRBD2
TGTGCCAGCAGTCTCCCTCCGGGACTAGCGGGAGGGCCGGAAGATACGCAGTATTTT
CASSLPPGLAGGPEDTQYF
>TRBV10-3|TRBJ2-3|few|TRBD2
TGTGCCATCAGTGGGCTAGCGGGATCTGCAGATACGCAGTATTTT
CAISGLAGSADTQYF
>TRBV20-1|TRBJ1-2|few|-
TGCAGTGCCTCTCTCCCCCCGGGTGGCTACACCTTC
CSASLPPGGYTF
>TRBV12-3/TRBV12-4|TRBJ1-2|few|-
TGTGCCAGCAGTTTGCCTGGCGGCTACACCTTC
CASSLPGGYTF
>TRBV6-6|TRBJ2-1|once|TRBD2
TGTGCCAGCAGGACTAGCGGGAGTAGAAATGAGCAGTTCTTC
CASRTSGSRNEQFF
>TRBV5-1|TRBJ2-5|few|-
TGCGCCAGCAGCTTGGGCAGCCGGGTAGGCCAAGAGACCCAGTACTTC
CASSLGSRVGQETQYF
>TRBV6-1|TRBJ2-7|few|-
TGTGCCAGCAGTCCCGGACGGAGAAGCTCCTACGAGCAGTACTTC
CASSPGRRSSYEQYF
>TRBV12-3/TRBV12-4|TRBJ2-2|few|TRBD1
TGTGCCAGCACCGGTCACCGGGACAGCCGGATTAAAGTCGGGGAGCTGTTTTTT
CASTGHRDSRIKVGELFF
>TRBV29-1|TRBJ2-7|-|TRBD1
TGCAGCGTTGAAGAACGACAGGGGTCGGGCTACGAGCAGTACTTC
CSVEERQGSGYEQYF
>TRBV30|TRBJ1-2|few|-
TGTGCCTGGAGTGTACGGGACCGGTTGGGCTATGGCTACACCTTC
CAWSVRDRLGYGYTF
>TRBV5-4|TRBJ2-5|-|TRBD2
TGTGCCAGCAGCTACCTAGCGGGAGCGAAAGAGACCCAGTACTTC
CASSYLAGAKETQYF
>TRBV4-1|TRBJ2-7|-|TRBD1
TGCGCCAGCAGCCAAGAAAGGAGACAGGGGGCCTACGAGCAGTACTTC
CASSQERRQGAYEQYF
>TRBV3-1|TRBJ1-1|-|-
TGTGCCAGCAGCCAAGCGGCGGGAAAAATGAACACTGAAGCTTTCTTT
CASSQAAGKMNTEAFF
>TRBV5-6|TRBJ2-5|-|-
TGTGCCAGCAGCTCCGCGGGGACCCAAGAGACCCAGTACTTC
CASSSAGTQETQYF
>TRBV28|TRBJ2-1|-|-
TGTGCCAGCAGTTTGTCCAGGTCCAATGAGCAGTTCTTC
CASSLSRSNEQFF
>TRBV4-1|TRBJ2-1|few|TRBD2
TGCGCCAGCAGCCAAGTACCAGCGGGGATAAGAAATGCTGAGCAGTTCTTC
CASSQVPAGIRNAEQFF
>TRBV9|TRBJ2-4|few|TRBD1
TGTGCCAGCAGCGGAGAGGGACAGGGAAACATTCAGTACTTC
CASSGEGQGNIQYF
>TRBV12-3/TRBV12-4|TRBJ2-3|-|-
TGTGCCAGCAACTTAGGGCTGAGGGGACACCGAAGCACAGATACGCAGTATTTT
CASNLGLRGHRSTDTQYF
>TRBV10-3|TRBJ2-6|few|-
TGTGCCATCAGTGAGTCCTGGTTGGGGGATAACTCTGGGGCCAACGTCCTGACTTTC
CAISESWLGDNSGANVLTF
>TRBV28|TRBJ1-1|-|TRBD1
TGTGCCAGCAGCCGATCGGGGACAGCGAACACTGAAGCTTTCTTT
CASSRSGTANTEAFF
>TRBV5-1|TRBJ2-7|-|TRBD2
TGCGCCAGCAGCTTGGCCTTGTCGGCTAGCGGGGGGTACGAGCAGTACTTC
CASSLALSASGGYEQYF
>TRBV29-1|TRBJ2-5|-|-
TGCAGCGTTGAGTTGGAGACCCAGTACTTC
CSVELETQYF
>TRBV4-2|TRBJ2-7|few|TRBD2
TGTGCCAGCAGCCAAGATAGCGGGAGGGACAACGAGCAGTACTTC
CASSQDSGRDNEQYF
>TRBV3-1|TRBJ2-6|-|-
TGTGCCAGCAGCCAGAGCCGGGACATGCTTTTTTCTGGGGCCGACGTCCTGACTTTC
CASSQSRDMLFSGADVLTF
>TRBV5-6|TRBJ1-2|few|-
TGTGCCAGCAGCCATGGCGGCGGGCGTAGCTATGGCTACACCTTC
CASSHGGGRSYGYTF
>TRBV5-6|TRBJ1-1|-|-
TGTGCCAGCAGGACCGGGACATCGAACACTGAAGCTTTCTTT
CASRTGTSNTEAFF